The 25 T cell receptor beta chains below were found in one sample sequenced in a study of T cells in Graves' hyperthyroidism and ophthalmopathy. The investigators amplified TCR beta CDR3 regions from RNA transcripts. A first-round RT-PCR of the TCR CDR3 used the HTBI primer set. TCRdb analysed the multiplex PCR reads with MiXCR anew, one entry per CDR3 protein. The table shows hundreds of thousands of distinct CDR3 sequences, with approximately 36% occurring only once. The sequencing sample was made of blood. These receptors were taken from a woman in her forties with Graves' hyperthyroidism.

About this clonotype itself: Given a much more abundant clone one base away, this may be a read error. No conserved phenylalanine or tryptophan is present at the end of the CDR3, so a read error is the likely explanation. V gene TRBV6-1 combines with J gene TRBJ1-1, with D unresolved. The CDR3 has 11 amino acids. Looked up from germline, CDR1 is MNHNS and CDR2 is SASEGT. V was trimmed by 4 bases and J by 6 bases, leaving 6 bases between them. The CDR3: CASSGHSEAFS. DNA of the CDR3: TGTGCCAGCAGTGGACACTCTGAAGCTTTCTCT.

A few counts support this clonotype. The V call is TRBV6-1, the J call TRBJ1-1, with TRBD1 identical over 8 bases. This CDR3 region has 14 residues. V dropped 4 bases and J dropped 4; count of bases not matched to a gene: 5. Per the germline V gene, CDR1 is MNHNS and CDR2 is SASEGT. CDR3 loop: CASSATGVVTEAFF. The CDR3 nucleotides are TGTGCCAGCAGTGCGACAGGGGTCGTCACTGAAGCTTTCTTT.

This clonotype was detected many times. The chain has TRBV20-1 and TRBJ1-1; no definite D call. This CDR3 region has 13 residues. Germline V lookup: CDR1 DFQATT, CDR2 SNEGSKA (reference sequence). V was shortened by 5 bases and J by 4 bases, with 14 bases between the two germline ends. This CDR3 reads CSAWAGEGTEAFF. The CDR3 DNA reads TGCAGTGCTTGGGCCGGAGAGGGCACTGAAGCTTTCTTT.

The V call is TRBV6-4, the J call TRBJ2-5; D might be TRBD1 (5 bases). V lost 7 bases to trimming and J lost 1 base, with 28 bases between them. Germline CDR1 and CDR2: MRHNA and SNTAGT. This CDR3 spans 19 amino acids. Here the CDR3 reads CASTSVCDRRWVPQETQYF. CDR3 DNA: TGTGCCAGCACCTCCGTTTGTGACAGACGATGGGTTCCCCAAGAGACCCAGTACTTC.

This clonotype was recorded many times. CDR3 sequence (DNA): TGCGCCAGCAGCCAGGCCGGGACAGCGGGAGAGACCCAGTACTTC. As protein: CASSQAGTAGETQYF. The chain is built from TRBV4-1 and TRBJ2-5; weak D call: TRBD1 (7 bases). Trimming cost V 3 bases and J 4 bases, with 15 bases left between them. Germline CDR1 and CDR2: MGHRA and YSYEKL. The CDR3 runs to 15 residues.

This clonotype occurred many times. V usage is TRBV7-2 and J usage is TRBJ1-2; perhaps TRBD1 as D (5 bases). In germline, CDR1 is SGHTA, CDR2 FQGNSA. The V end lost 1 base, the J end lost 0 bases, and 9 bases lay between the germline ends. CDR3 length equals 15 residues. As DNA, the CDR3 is TGTGCCAGCAGCTTAGGGGGGTTGACTAACTATGGCTACACCTTC. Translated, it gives CASSLGGLTNYGYTF. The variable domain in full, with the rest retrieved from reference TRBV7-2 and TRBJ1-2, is GAGVSQSPSNKVTEKGKDVELRCDPISGHTALYWYRQSLGQGLEFLIYFQGNSAPDKSGLPSDRFSAERTGGSVSTLTIQRTQQEDSAVYLCASSLGGLTNYGYTFGSGTRLTVV.

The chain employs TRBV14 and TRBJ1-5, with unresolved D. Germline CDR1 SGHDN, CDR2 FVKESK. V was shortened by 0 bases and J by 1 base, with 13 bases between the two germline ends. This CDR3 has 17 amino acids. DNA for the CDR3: TGTGCCAGCAGCCAAGACGGTGGTGGGTTGAGCAATCAGCCCCAGCATTTT. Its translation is CASSQDGGGLSNQPQHF. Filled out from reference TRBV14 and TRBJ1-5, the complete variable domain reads EAGVTQFPSHSVIEKGQTVTLRCDPISGHDNLYWYRRVMGKEIKFLLHFVKESKQDESGMPNNRFLAERTGGTYSTLKVQPAELEDSGVYFCASSQDGGGLSNQPQHFGDGTRLSIL.

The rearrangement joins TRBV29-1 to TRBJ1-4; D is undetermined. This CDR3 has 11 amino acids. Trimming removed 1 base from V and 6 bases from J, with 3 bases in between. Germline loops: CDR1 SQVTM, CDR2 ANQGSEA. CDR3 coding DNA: TGCAGCGTTGAAGCCGATGAAAAACTGTTTTTT. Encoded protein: CSVEADEKLFF.

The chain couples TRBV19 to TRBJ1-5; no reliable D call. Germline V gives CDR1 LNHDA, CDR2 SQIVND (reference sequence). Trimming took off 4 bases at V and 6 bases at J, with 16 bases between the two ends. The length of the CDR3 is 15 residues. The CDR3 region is CASSTSDSRVQPQHF. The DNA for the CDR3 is TGTGCCAGTAGTACGTCCGATTCACGGGTTCAGCCCCAGCATTTT.

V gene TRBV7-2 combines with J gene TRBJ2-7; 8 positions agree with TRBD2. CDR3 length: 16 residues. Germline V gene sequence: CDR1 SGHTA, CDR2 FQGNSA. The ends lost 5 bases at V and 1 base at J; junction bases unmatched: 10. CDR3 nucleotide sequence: TGTGCCAGCAGCCCGGACTGGCGGGGGGCTTCCTACGAGCAGTACTTC. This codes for CASSPDWRGASYEQYF.

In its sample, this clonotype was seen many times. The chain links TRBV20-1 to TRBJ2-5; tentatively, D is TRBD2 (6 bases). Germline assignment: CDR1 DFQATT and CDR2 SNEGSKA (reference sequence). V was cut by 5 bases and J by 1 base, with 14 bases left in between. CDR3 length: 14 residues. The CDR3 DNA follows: TGCAGTGCTCTTAGCGGCAGCCCCCAAGAGACCCAGTACTTC. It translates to CSALSGSPQETQYF.

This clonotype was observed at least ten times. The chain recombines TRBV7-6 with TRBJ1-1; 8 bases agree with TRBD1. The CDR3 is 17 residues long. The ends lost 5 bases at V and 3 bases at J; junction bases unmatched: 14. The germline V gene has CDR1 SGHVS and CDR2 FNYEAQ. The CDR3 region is CASSPRTGLYGDTEAFF. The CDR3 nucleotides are TGTGCCAGCAGCCCAAGGACAGGGTTGTATGGAGACACTGAAGCTTTCTTT.

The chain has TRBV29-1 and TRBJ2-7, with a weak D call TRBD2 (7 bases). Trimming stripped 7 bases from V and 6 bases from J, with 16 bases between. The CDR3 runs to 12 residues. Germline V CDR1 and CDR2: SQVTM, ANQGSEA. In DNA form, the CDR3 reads TGCAGCGGGGAGGGGGGGCAGGGCGAGCAGTACTTC. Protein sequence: CSGEGGQGEQYF.

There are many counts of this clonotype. The CDR3 DNA follows: TGTGCCAGCAGCTTAGGTGCCCTAGAAGCTTTCTTT. Its translation is CASSLGALEAFF. The rearrangement joins TRBV7-9 to TRBJ1-1; D not certain. V lost 1 base to trimming and J lost 8 bases, with 8 bases between them. CDR3 size: 12 residues. The germline gives CDR1 SEHNR, CDR2 FQNEAQ (reference sequence).

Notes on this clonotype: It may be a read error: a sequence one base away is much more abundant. CDR3 sequence (DNA): TGTGCCAGCAGCCCGGGGGGACTGGAAAACTACGAGCAGCACTTC. Protein: CASSPGGLENYEQHF. This chain links TRBV5-6 with TRBJ2-7; 7 bases match TRBD2. The CDR3 totals 15 residues. Germline V lookup: CDR1 SGHDT, CDR2 YYEEEE.

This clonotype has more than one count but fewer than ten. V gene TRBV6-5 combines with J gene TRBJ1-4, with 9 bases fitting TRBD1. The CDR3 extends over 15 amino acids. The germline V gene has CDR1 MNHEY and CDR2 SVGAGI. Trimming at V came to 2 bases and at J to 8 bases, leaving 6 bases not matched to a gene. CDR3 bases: TGTGCCAGCAGTTACCTGGGACAGGGAGGCGAAAAACTGTTTTTT. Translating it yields CASSYLGQGGEKLFF.

The CDR3 region has the DNA TGTGCCAGCATGAGGACTAGCGGCCCCATCTACGAGCAGTACTTC. Its translation is CASMRTSGPIYEQYF. V is TRBV6-8 and J is TRBJ2-7; 10 bases are shared with TRBD2. J gave up 3 bases and V 7 bases, and 9 bases lay outside the gene matches. The CDR3 has 15 residues. From germline, CDR1 is MNHGY and CDR2 SAAAGT.

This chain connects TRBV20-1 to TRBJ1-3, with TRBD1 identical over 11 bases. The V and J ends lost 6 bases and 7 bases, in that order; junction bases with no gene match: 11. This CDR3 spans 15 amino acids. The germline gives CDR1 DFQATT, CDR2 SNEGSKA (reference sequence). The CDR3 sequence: CSAHPDRGRLNTIYF. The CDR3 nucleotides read TGCAGTGCCCACCCGGACAGGGGGCGCCTGAACACCATATATTTT.

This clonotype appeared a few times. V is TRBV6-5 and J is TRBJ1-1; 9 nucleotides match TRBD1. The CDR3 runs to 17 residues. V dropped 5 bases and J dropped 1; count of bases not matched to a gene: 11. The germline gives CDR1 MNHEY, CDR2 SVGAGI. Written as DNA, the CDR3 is TGTGCCAGCAGTCGTGACAGGGGGGGATTGACGAACACTGAAGCTTTCTTT. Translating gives CASSRDRGGLTNTEAFF.

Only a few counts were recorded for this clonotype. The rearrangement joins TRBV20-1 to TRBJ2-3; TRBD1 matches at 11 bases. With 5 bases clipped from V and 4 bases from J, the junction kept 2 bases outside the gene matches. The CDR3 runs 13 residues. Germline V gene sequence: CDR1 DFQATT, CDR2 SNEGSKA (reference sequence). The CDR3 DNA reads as TGCAGTGCTGTGGACAGGGGGCCAGATACGCAGTATTTT. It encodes CSAVDRGPDTQYF.

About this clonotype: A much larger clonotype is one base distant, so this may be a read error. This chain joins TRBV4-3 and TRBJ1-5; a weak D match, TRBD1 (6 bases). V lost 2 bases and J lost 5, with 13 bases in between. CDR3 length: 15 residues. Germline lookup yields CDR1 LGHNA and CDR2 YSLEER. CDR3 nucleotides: TGCGCCAGCAGCCAATGTGTAGGGGGTGATCAGCCCCAGCATTTT. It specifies CASSQCVGGDQPQHF.

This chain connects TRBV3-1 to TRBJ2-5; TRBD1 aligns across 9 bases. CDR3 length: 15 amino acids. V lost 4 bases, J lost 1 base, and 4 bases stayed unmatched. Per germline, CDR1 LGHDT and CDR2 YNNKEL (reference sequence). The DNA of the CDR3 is TGTGCCAGCAGCCGAGCGGGACAGGGCCAAGAGACCCAGTACTTC. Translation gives CASSRAGQGQETQYF.

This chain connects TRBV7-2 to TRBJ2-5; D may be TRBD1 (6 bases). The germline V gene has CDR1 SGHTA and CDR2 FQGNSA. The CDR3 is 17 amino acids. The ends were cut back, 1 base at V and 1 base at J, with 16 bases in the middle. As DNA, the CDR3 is TGTGCCAGCAGCTTAGGGAGGACAGCCAACCTCCAAGAGACCCAGTACTTC. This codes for CASSLGRTANLQETQYF.

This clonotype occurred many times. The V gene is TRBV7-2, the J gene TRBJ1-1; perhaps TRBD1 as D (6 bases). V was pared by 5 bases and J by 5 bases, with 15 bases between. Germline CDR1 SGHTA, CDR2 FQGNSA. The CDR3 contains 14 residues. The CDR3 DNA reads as TGTGCCAGCAGCCCTGACAGGTTTGGTACTGAAGCTTTCTTT. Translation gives CASSPDRFGTEAFF.

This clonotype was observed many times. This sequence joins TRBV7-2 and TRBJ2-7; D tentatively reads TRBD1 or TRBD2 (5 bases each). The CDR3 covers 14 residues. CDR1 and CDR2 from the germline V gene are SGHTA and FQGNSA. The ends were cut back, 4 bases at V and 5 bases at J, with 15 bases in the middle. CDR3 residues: CASSWGTIGNEQYF. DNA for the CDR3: TGTGCCAGCAGCTGGGGGACGATCGGGAACGAGCAGTACTTC.